The entry below gives a single TCR beta chain sequence along with its context. Its target antigen remains unknown. No qualities accompany the bases; no much larger clone lies one base away. For sequencing of the TCRbeta CDR3 region, genomic DNA was extracted from the sorted cells. The immunoSEQ Assay was used to sequence the TCRbeta CDR3 regions. This is the immuneACCESS table as TCRdb keeps it, with only in-frame sequences that have V and J called. A part of the clones is gone; compared with another copy, unresolved V genes explain less than half, and the rest is unexplained. The sample yields around 58,000 clones; around 89% were counted once. The biggest ten clones account for 1.3% to 1.5% of the sample. The germline V gene (reference sequence) gives CDR1 as MNHEY and CDR2 as SMNVEV. Spanning cysteine to phenylalanine, the CDR3 consists of 15 amino acids. The DNA shown is the 45-base CDR3, in frame from base 1. V sheds 2 bases and J sheds 5 bases, leaving 15 bases between their ends.

This sample was taken from a study of OX40 agonist ivuxolimab in advanced cancers. Some background on the complete study: The costimulatory receptor OX40 (CD134) was targeted by ivuxolimab, a fully human IgG2 agonistic monoclonal antibody. Intravenous ivuxolimab was administered to patients every 2 weeks at six dose levels: 0.01, 0.1, 0.3, 1.5, 3 and 10 mg/kg. Of the 50 to 55 patients in dose escalation, around 19 had hepatocellular carcinoma, about 15 had melanoma, 9 had renal cell carcinoma and 9 had head and neck cancer. A male proportion of nearly 85% and a mean age of 60 years, ranging from about 23 to 79, were recorded for the dose-escalation cohort. Prior anti-PD-1, anti-PD-L1 or anti-CTLA-4 therapy was permitted, and 35% to 40% of dose-escalation patients had received checkpoint inhibitors. Partial responses were achieved by three dose-escalation patients, of whom one had hepatocellular carcinoma and two had cutaneous melanoma. Peripheral TCRbeta sequencing aimed to test whether ivuxolimab altered TCR sequence diversity and caused clonal T-cell expansion. The paper describes the monotherapy dose-escalation part (N = 52 patients) of the phase I trial of ivuxolimab.

Beyond this particular receptor, the publication reports: At doses of 0.1 to 3.0 mg/kg, clonal expansion of both CD4+ and CD8+ T cells in blood was seen between baseline and week 6. Which antigens the clonally expanded peripheral T cells were specific for was not determined. Partial responders in the 0.1-3.0 mg/kg groups had among the lowest normalized peripheral clonal expansion, especially among CD8+ T cells. After ivuxolimab, expanded clones were on average more numerous among CD8+ T cells than among CD4+ T cells. Low levels of normalized T-cell clonal expansion were also seen in some nonresponding patients.

The trial excluded patients who had a history of autoimmune disease or were on systemic immunosuppression. Peripheral blood for TCR sequencing was drawn from every dose cohort at baseline, at cycle 4 day 1 and at cycle 7 day 1. The samples were drawn from a first-in-human, open-label, multicenter phase I dose-escalation trial of ivuxolimab. The trial enrolled adults with locally advanced or metastatic head and neck squamous cell, hepatocellular, melanoma or renal cell carcinoma. CD4+ and CD8+ T cells were sorted separately from peripheral blood before TCR sequencing. The sample consisted of CD4+ or CD8+ T cells sorted from blood, taken in a trial of the OX40 agonist ivuxolimab. This TCR was sampled from an adult with an advanced solid tumor such as melanoma, head and neck, liver or kidney cancer. The chain couples TRBV27 to TRBJ1-2, with the D segment identity uncertain. The CDR3 region has the sequence CASSLTPNRPYGYTF. The DNA is TGTGCCAGCAGTTTAACACCCAACAGACCGTATGGCTACACCTTC.